Sequencing of this T cell receptor beta chain was carried out in a study of blood T cell repertoires in COVID-19. Across the whole study: Whether acute or convalescent, the COVID-19 samples came from the United States, Italy and Spain. Sources were T cells, B-cell-depleted T cells, or PBMCs; the material itself was cDNA or gDNA.

This CDR3 region has 19 residues. V lost 1 base to trimming and J lost 1 base; unmatched junction nucleotides: 12. Per the germline V gene, CDR1 is MDHEN and CDR2 is SYDVKM. In the source study's methods: Amplifying reference gene primers gave estimates of nucleated cell counts. The data were produced by immunoSEQ multiplex PCR, yet TCRdb's version contains in-frame clones alone and is incomplete. For V, J and clone size, that table is used; D and trimming come from the DNA. The sample has around 190,000 clones; around 76% are singletons. Sequencing was performed on peripheral blood. This TCR was recovered from a woman aged 55 to 70 with COVID-19, enrolled during active disease. The chain carries TRBV28 and TRBJ1-5; 8 nucleotides align to TRBD1. The CDR3 here is CASSLYGTGGKKSNQPQHF. CDR3 bases: TGTGCCAGCAGTTTATACGGGACAGGTGGTAAGAAGAGCAATCAGCCCCAGCATTTT.